The 24 T cell receptor beta chains below were found in one sample sequenced in a study of type 1 and type 2 diabetes patients. PCR was run on genomic DNA. The TCR beta CDR3 region was amplified using 30 forward and 13 reverse primers. Each CDR3 protein gets one entry after TCRdb re-called the multiplex PCR reads with MiXCR. The data show under 300,000 distinct CDR3 sequences, with roughly 50% seen just once and approximately 15% held by the top ten. The material sequenced was peripheral blood mononuclear cells (PBMCs). These receptors all stem from a man younger than 30 with type 2 diabetes.

This chain uses TRBV28 with TRBJ1-6, with 7 nucleotides matching TRBD1. This CDR3 has 15 amino acids. V lost 6 bases to trimming and J lost 6 bases; unmatched junction nucleotides: 8. Germline loops: CDR1 MDHEN, CDR2 SYDVKM. CDR3 sequence reads: CASSQEGTVNSPLHF. The DNA of the CDR3 is TGTGCCAGCAGCCAAGAAGGGACAGTTAATTCACCCCTCCACTTT.

The V gene is TRBV12-3 or TRBV12-4, the J gene TRBJ2-3, with D uncertain. Trimming stripped 5 bases from V and 0 bases from J, with 12 bases between. The CDR3 is 15 residues long. CDR3 sequence (DNA): TGTGCCAGCAGTACACTGGAAGCTAGCACAGATACGCAGTATTTT. Translating gives CASSTLEASTDTQYF.

The chain recombines TRBV13 with TRBJ2-5; the match to TRBD1 covers 8 bases. The J call may be faulty, since TRBJ2-1 better matches the DNA end. The CDR3 has 14 amino acids. Germline-derived CDR1 and CDR2 are PRHDT and FYEKMQ (reference sequence). CDR3 nucleotide sequence: TGTGCCAGCAGCTCCGGGACAGGACGACATGAGCAGTTCTTC. It encodes CASSSGTGRHEQFF.

A few counts support this clonotype. This chain connects TRBV24-1 to TRBJ2-1, with 7 bases matching TRBD1. Germline V gene lookup returns CDR1 KGHDR and CDR2 SFDVKD. The trim removed 8 bases at V and 1 base at J, leaving 7 bases unmatched. The CDR3 sequence is 15 residues long. CDR3: CATTPTGSSYNEQFF. The DNA of the CDR3 is TGTGCCACCACCCCGACAGGGTCATCCTACAATGAGCAGTTCTTC.

The V call is TRBV12-3 or TRBV12-4, the J call TRBJ2-3; unclear D gene. The ends were cut back, 6 bases at V and 0 bases at J, with 10 bases in the middle. The length of the CDR3 is 14 residues. CDR3 DNA: TGTGCCAGCAGCCCACGCCCAAGCACAGATACGCAGTATTTT. Translated, it gives CASSPRPSTDTQYF.

This clonotype was recorded a few times. The rearrangement joins TRBV5-1 to TRBJ1-2; 11 bases map to TRBD1. The length of the CDR3 is 15 residues. With 3 bases clipped from V and 8 bases from J, the junction kept 9 bases outside the gene matches. The germline CDR1 and CDR2 sequences are SGHRS and YFSETQ. CDR3 residues: CASSSWTGGLEGYTF. DNA for the CDR3: TGCGCCAGCAGCTCGTGGACAGGGGGCCTAGAGGGCTACACCTTC.

The CDR3 protein is CASRRAREMARTF. The CDR3 nucleotides are TGTGCCAGCAGAAGGGCTCGGGAAATGGCGAGAACCTTC. This chain connects TRBV6-5 to TRBJ1-2; no definite D call. In germline, CDR1 is MNHEY, CDR2 SVGAGI. Deletions cut 6 bases from V and 14 bases from J, with 22 bases between. The CDR3 has 13 residues.

Remarks on this clonotype: This may come from a read error, since a much larger clone is one base off. The genes are TRBV15 and TRBJ1-1; possibly TRBD1 for D (6 bases). The CDR3 covers 15 residues. The germline gives CDR1 LNHNV, CDR2 YYDKDF (reference sequence). The CDR3 DNA reads TGTGCCACCAGCAGAGATCCGCAGGGGAACACTGAAGCTTCCTTT. Protein sequence: CATSRDPQGNTEASF.

This rearrangement joins TRBV19 to TRBJ1-1, with 8 bases matching TRBD1. This CDR3 contains 15 residues. V dropped 0 bases and J dropped 3; count of bases not matched to a gene: 3. Per germline, CDR1 LNHDA and CDR2 SQIVND (reference sequence). As DNA, the CDR3 is TGTGCCAGTAGTATAGATCAGGGGGCGTACACTGAAGCTTTCTTT. Its protein product is CASSIDQGAYTEAFF.

The chain recombines TRBV9 with TRBJ2-1; 10 bases are a match to TRBD2. Germline V gene sequence: CDR1 SGDLS, CDR2 YYNGEE. This CDR3 comprises 16 residues. V was pared by 10 bases and J by 0 bases, with 10 bases of the junction left unmatched. The CDR3 protein is CAVHFSGRSSYNEQFF. The DNA for the CDR3 is TGTGCCGTCCATTTTAGCGGGAGGAGCTCCTACAATGAGCAGTTCTTC.

This clonotype was counted only a few times. The rearrangement uses TRBV6-6 and TRBJ2-1; 8 positions agree with TRBD2. Trimming cost V 6 bases and J 7 bases; bases outside gene matches: 11. The length of the CDR3 is 15 residues. Germline loops: CDR1 MNHNY, CDR2 SVGAGI (reference sequence). The CDR3 bases are TGTGCCAGCAGCCCTCGGGGTAGCGGGAAGAATGAGCAGTTCTTC. This encodes CASSPRGSGKNEQFF.

This clonotype was counted many times. The rearrangement links TRBV15 to TRBJ1-1; tentatively, D is TRBD1 (5 bases). The CDR3 consists of 13 residues. V was clipped by 0 bases and J by 10 bases, with 12 bases between them. Germline-derived CDR1 and CDR2 are LNHNV and YYDKDF (reference sequence). CDR3 protein: CATSREGGGVAFF. CDR3 DNA: TGTGCCACCAGCAGAGAAGGTGGGGGGGTAGCTTTCTTT.

This chain links TRBV7-2 with TRBJ2-5; 7 positions agree with TRBD2. From germline, CDR1 is SGHTA and CDR2 FQGNSA. The junction had 14 bases not matched to a gene; V was cut back by 5 bases and J by 5 bases. This CDR3 has 16 residues. As DNA, the CDR3 is TGTGCCAGCAGCAGGCGGGGGACCGCCAATGCGGAGACCCAGTACTTC. This codes for CASSRRGTANAETQYF.

This clonotype was seen a handful of times. V and J are TRBV7-3 and TRBJ2-5; 14 bases map to TRBD2. V dropped 6 bases and J dropped 2; count of bases not matched to a gene: 5. Germline CDR1 SGHTA, CDR2 FQGTGA. This CDR3 is 16 amino acids long. In nucleotides, the CDR3 is TGTGCCAGCAGTTCTGGACTAGCGGGAGGACAAGAGACCCAGTACTTC. It specifies CASSSGLAGGQETQYF.

CDR3 loop: CASSTGGVGTQYF. CDR3 sequence (DNA): TGTGCCAGTAGTACAGGCGGCGTCGGGACCCAGTACTTC. The gene calls are TRBV19 and TRBJ2-5; no firm D call. Germline V CDR1 and CDR2: LNHDA, SQIVND (reference sequence). The V end was cut by 4 bases, the J end by 7 bases, with 13 bases between. CDR3 length equals 13 residues.

This clonotype has a handful of counts. The chain joins TRBV7-2 to TRBJ1-2, with D possibly TRBD1 on 5 matching bases. Germline V gives CDR1 SGHTA, CDR2 FQGNSA. Trimming pared 3 bases from V and 5 bases from J, leaving 10 bases between. CDR3 length: 13 residues. The CDR3 DNA reads TGTGCCAGCAGCTTGAGGACATCGTATGGCTACACCTTC. Its protein product is CASSLRTSYGYTF.

V usage is TRBV27 and J usage is TRBJ1-5, with D unclear. The CDR3 is 14 amino acids. V was shortened by 7 bases and J by 7 bases, with 17 bases between the two germline ends. Looked up from germline, CDR1 is MNHEY and CDR2 is SMNVEV (reference sequence). The CDR3 here is CASKWRKGGQPQHF. In DNA form, the CDR3 reads TGTGCCAGCAAGTGGAGAAAAGGTGGACAGCCCCAGCATTTT.

CDR3 nucleotides: TGCAGTGCTAGACAAAGGGAAACGCAAGAGACCCAGTACTTC. Translation gives CSARQRETQETQYF. The chain recombines TRBV20-1 with TRBJ2-5; no firm D call. The CDR3 is 14 amino acids. Germline V gene lookup returns CDR1 DFQATT and CDR2 SNEGSKA (reference sequence). V was clipped by 2 bases and J by 2 bases, with 12 bases between them.

This clonotype has a single count. This rearrangement joins TRBV7-3 to TRBJ2-1, with D hard to call. The V end was cut by 5 bases, the J end by 10 bases, with 15 bases between. The CDR3 loop spans 13 amino acids. The germline V gene has CDR1 SGHTA and CDR2 FQGTGA. The CDR3 reads CASSHGYRAEQFF. Here the CDR3 DNA reads TGTGCCAGCAGCCATGGGTATAGGGCAGAGCAGTTCTTC.

This clonotype occurred once. V is TRBV6-6 and J is TRBJ2-7, with D perhaps matching TRBD2 (6 bases). The CDR3 totals 14 residues. Germline CDR1 is MNHNY and CDR2 is SVGAGI (reference sequence). Trimming took off 2 bases at V and 5 bases at J, with 13 bases between the two ends. The CDR3 DNA sequence: TGTGCCAGCAGTTACACGGGGGTAAGCCACGAGCAGTACTTC. Encoded protein: CASSYTGVSHEQYF.

This clonotype was seen only a few times. The gene calls are TRBV27 and TRBJ2-7; 7 bases map to TRBD2. Germline V gene data show CDR1 as MNHEY and CDR2 as SMNVEV (reference sequence). V trimming: 4 bases; J trimming: 3 bases; junction bases outside the gene matches: 9. The CDR3 has 15 amino acids. The CDR3 coding sequence is TGTGCCAGCAGTTCTGGTAGCGGGCTATACTACGAGCAGTACTTC. It encodes CASSSGSGLYYEQYF.

This chain uses TRBV5-6 with TRBJ2-3; 10 nucleotides align to TRBD1. J lost 4 bases, V lost 5 bases, and 7 bases had no gene match. Germline CDR1 SGHDT, CDR2 YYEEEE. CDR3 size: 15 residues. The CDR3 DNA is TGTGCCAGCAGGGCCGGGACAGGGGTTTCAGATACGCAGTATTTT. It is translated as CASRAGTGVSDTQYF.

This sequence joins TRBV2 and TRBJ2-7, with D unclear. The CDR3 is 16 residues long. Trimming removed 5 bases from V and 3 bases from J, with 20 bases in between. From germline, CDR1 is SNHLY and CDR2 FYNNEI. CDR3 protein: CASSLSVETYDYEQYF. CDR3 sequence (DNA): TGTGCCAGCAGTTTATCGGTAGAGACATACGACTACGAGCAGTACTTC. The whole variable domain, remainder taken from reference TRBV2 and TRBJ2-7, is EPEVTQTPSHQVTQMGQEVILRCVPISNHLYFYWYRQILGQKVEFLVSFYNNEISEKSEIFDDQFSVERPDGSNFTLKIRSTKLEDSAMYFCASSLSVETYDYEQYFGPGTRLTVT.

The chain employs TRBV12-3 or TRBV12-4 and TRBJ2-5; D is unresolved. This CDR3 is 13 amino acids long. Trimming shortened V by 6 bases and J by 1 base, and 9 bases separated the two germline ends. CDR3 in DNA: TGTGCCAGCAGCTTAATAGGCCAAGAGACCCAGTACTTC. This sequence encodes CASSLIGQETQYF.